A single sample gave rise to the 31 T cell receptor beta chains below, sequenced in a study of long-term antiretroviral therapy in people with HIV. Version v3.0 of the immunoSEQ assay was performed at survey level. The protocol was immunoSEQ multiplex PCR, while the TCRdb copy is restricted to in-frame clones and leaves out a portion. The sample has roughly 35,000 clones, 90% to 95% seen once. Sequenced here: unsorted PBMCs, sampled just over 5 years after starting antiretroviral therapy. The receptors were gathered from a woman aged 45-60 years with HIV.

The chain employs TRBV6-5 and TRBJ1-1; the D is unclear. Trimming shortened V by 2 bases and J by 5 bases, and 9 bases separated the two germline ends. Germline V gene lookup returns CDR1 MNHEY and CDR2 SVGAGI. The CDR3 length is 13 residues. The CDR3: CASSYGQSTEAFF. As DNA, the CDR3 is TGTGCCAGCAGTTACGGCCAGTCAACTGAAGCTTTCTTT.

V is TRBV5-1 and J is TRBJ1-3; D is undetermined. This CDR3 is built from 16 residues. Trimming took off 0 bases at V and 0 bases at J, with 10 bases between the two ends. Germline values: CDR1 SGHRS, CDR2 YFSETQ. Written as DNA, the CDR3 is TGCGCCAGCAGCTTGGCCGGGCCTCGCTCTGGAAACACCATATATTTT. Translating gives CASSLAGPRSGNTIYF. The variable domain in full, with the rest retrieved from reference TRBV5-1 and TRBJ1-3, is KAGVTQTPRYLIKTRGQQVTLSCSPISGHRSVSWYQQTPGQGLQFLFEYFSETQRNKGNFPGRFSGRQFSNSRSEMNVSTLELGDSALYLCASSLAGPRSGNTIYFGEGSWLTVV.

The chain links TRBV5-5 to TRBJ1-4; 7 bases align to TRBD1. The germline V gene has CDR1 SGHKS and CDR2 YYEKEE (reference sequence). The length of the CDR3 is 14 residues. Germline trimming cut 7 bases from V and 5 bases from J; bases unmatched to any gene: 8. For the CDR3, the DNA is TGTGCCAGCCGGACCGGGACAGAGAATGAAAAACTGTTTTTT. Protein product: CASRTGTENEKLFF.

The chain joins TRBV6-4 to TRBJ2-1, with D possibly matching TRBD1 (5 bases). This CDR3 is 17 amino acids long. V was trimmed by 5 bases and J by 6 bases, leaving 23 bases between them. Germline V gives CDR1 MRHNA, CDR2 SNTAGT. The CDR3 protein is CASSKSGQNRKINEQFF. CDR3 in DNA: TGTGCCAGCAGTAAATCAGGACAAAACCGAAAAATCAATGAGCAGTTCTTC.

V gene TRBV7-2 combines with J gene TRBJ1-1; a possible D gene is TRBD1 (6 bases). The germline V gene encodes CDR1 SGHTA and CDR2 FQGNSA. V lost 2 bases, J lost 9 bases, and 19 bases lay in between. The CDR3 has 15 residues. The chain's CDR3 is CASSLMWGAGPQAFF. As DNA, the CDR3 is TGTGCCAGCAGCTTAATGTGGGGGGCCGGTCCTCAAGCTTTCTTT.

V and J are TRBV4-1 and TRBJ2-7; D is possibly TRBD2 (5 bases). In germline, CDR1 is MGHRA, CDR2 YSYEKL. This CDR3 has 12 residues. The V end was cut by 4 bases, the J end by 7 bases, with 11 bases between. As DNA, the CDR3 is TGCGCCAGCAGCCTTGAGGGCCGAGAGCAGTACTTC. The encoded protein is CASSLEGREQYF.

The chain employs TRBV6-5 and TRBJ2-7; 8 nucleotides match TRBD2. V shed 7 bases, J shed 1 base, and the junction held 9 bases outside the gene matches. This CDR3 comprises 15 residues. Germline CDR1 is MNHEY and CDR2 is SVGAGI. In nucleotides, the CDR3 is TGTGCCAGCACCGGGGGGGGGACGGGTTCCTACGAGCAGTACTTC. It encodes CASTGGGTGSYEQYF.

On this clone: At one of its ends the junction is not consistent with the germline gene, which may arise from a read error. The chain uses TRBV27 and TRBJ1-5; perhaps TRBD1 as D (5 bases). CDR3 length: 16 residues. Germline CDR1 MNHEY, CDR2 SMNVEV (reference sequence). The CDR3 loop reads CASSLKGPDSSQPQHF. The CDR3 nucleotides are TGTGCCAGCAGTTTAAAGGGGCCGGATAGCAGTCAGCCCCAGCATTTT.

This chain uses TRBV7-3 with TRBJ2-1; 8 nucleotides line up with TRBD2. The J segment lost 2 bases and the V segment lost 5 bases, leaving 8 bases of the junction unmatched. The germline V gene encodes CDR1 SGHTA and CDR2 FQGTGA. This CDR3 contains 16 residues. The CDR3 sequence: CASSQRAGAAYNEQFF. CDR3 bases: TGTGCCAGCAGCCAGCGAGCGGGGGCCGCCTACAATGAGCAGTTCTTC.

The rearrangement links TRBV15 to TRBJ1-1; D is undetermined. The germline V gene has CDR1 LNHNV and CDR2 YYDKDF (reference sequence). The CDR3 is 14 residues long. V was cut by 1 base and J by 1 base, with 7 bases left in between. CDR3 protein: CATSRVGTNTEAFF. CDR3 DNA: TGTGCCACCAGCAGAGTAGGAACGAACACTGAAGCTTTCTTT. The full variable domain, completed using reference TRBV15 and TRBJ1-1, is DAMVIQNPRYQVTQFGKPVTLSCSQTLNHNVMYWYQQKSSQAPKLLFHYYDKDFNNEADTPDNFQSRRPNTSFCFLDIRSPGLGDTAMYLCATSRVGTNTEAFFGQGTRLTVV.

This CDR3 reads CASSMAYRVATNEQFF. CDR3 bases: TGTGCCAGTAGTATGGCTTATAGGGTCGCGACGAATGAGCAGTTCTTC. This sequence joins TRBV19 and TRBJ2-1; D ambiguous. The CDR3 consists of 16 residues. From germline, CDR1 is LNHDA and CDR2 SQIVND (reference sequence). V gave up 3 bases and J gave up 7 bases, with 19 bases separating them.

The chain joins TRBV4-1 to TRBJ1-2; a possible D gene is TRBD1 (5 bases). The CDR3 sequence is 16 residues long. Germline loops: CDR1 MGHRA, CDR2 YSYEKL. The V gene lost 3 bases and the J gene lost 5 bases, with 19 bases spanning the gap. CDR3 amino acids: CASSHNRLLMRYGYTF. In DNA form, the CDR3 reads TGCGCCAGCAGCCACAACAGGCTCTTAATGCGGTATGGCTACACCTTC.

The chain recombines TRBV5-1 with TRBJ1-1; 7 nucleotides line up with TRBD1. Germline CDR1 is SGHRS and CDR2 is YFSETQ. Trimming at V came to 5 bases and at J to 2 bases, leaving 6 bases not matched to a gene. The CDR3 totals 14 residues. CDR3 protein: CASRPGTANTEAFF. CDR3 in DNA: TGCGCCAGCAGGCCCGGGACAGCAAACACTGAAGCTTTCTTT.

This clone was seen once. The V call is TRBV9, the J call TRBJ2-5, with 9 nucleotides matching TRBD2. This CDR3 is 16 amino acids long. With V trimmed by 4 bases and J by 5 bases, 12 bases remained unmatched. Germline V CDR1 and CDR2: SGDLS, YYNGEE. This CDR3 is CASSSGLAAFFETQYF. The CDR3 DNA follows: TGTGCCAGCAGCTCGGGACTAGCAGCCTTTTTCGAGACCCAGTACTTC. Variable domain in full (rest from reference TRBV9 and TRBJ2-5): DSGVTQTPKHLITATGQRVTLRCSPRSGDLSVYWYQQSLDQGLQFLIQYYNGEERAKGNILERFSAQQFPDLHSELNLSSLELGDSALYFCASSSGLAAFFETQYFGPGTRLLVL.

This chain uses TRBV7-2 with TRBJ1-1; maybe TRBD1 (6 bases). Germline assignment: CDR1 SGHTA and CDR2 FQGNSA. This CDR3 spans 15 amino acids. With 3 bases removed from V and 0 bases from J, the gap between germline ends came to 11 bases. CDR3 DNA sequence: TGTGCCAGCAGCTTTACAGGGCACATGAACACTGAAGCTTTCTTT. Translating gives CASSFTGHMNTEAFF. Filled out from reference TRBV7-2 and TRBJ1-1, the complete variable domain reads GAGVSQSPSNKVTEKGKDVELRCDPISGHTALYWYRQSLGQGLEFLIYFQGNSAPDKSGLPSDRFSAERTGGSVSTLTIQRTQQEDSAVYLCASSFTGHMNTEAFFGQGTRLTVV.

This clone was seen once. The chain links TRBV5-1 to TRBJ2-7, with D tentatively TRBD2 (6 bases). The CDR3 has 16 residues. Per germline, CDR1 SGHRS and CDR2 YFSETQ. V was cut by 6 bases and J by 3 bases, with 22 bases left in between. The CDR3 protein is CASTLSRGGASYEQYF. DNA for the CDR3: TGCGCCAGCACCCTATCGAGGGGCGGGGCCAGCTACGAGCAGTACTTC. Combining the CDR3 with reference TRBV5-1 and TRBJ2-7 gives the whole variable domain KAGVTQTPRYLIKTRGQQVTLSCSPISGHRSVSWYQQTPGQGLQFLFEYFSETQRNKGNFPGRFSGRQFSNSRSEMNVSTLELGDSALYLCASTLSRGGASYEQYFGPGTRLTVT.

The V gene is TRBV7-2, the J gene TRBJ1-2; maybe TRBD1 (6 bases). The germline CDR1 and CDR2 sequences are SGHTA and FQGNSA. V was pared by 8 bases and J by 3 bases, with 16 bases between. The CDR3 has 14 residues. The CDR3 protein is CASLREGGYYGYTF. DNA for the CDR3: TGTGCCAGCTTAAGGGAGGGGGGGTACTATGGCTACACCTTC.

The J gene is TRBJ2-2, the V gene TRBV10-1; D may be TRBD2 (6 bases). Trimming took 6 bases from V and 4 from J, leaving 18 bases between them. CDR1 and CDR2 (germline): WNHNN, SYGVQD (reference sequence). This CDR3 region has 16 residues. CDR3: CASSTGLGGITGELFF. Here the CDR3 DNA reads TGCGCCAGCAGCACCGGGCTGGGGGGTATCACCGGGGAGCTGTTTTTT.

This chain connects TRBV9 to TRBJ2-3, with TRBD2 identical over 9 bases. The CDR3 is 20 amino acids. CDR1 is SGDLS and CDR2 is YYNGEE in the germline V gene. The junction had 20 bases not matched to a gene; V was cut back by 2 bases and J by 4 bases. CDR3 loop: CASSVPSTGAGGPKADTQYF. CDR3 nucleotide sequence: TGTGCCAGCAGCGTCCCTTCTACAGGGGCGGGGGGGCCGAAGGCAGATACGCAGTATTTT. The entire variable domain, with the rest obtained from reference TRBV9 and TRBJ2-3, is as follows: DSGVTQTPKHLITATGQRVTLRCSPRSGDLSVYWYQQSLDQGLQFLIQYYNGEERAKGNILERFSAQQFPDLHSELNLSSLELGDSALYFCASSVPSTGAGGPKADTQYFGPGTRLTVL.

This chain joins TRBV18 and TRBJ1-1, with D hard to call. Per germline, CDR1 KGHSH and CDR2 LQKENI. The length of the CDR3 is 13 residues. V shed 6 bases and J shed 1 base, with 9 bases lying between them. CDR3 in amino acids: CASSSNRNTEAFF. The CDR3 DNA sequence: TGTGCCAGCTCCTCCAACAGGAACACTGAAGCTTTCTTT.

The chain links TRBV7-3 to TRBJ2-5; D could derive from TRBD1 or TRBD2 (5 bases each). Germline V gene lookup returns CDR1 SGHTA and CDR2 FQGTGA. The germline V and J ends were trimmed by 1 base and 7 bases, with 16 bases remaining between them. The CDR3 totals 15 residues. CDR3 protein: CASSLMTSRDGTQYF. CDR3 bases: TGTGCCAGCAGCTTAATGACGTCCAGGGACGGGACCCAGTACTTC.

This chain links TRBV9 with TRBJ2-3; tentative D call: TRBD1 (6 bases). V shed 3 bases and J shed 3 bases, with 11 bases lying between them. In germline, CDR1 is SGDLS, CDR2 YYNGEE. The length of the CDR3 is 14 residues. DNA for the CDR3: TGTGCCAGCAGCGGGTGGACAGAAACAGATACGCAGTATTTT. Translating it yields CASSGWTETDTQYF.

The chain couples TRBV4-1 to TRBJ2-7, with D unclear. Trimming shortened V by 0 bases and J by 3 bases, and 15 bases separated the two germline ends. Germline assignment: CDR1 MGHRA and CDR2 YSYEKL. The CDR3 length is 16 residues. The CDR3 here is CASSQDPGRNNYEQYF. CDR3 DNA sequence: TGCGCCAGCAGCCAAGATCCGGGCAGGAACAACTACGAGCAGTACTTC.

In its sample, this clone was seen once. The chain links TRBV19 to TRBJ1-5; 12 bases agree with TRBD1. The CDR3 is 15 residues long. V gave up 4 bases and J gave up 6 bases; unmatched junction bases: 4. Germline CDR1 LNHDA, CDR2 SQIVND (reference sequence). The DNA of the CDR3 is TGTGCCAGTAGTAGGAGGGACAGGGGGCTTCAGCCCCAGCATTTT. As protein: CASSRRDRGLQPQHF.

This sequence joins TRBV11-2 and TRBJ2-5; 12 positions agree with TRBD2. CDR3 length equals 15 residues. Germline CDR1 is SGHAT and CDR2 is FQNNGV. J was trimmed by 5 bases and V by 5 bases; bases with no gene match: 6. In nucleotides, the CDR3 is TGTGCCAGCAGCCCTAGCGGGGGGGCCGGGGAGACCCAGTACTTC. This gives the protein CASSPSGGAGETQYF.

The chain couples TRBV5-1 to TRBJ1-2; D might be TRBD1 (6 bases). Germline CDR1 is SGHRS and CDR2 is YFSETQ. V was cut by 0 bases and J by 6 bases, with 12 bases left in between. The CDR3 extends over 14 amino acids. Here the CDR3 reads CASSLAGVVDGYTF. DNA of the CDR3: TGCGCCAGCAGCTTGGCAGGGGTTGTGGATGGCTACACCTTC.

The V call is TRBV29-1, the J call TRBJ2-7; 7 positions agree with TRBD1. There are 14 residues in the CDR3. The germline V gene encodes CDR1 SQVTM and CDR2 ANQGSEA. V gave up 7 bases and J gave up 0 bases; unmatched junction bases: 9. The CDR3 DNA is TGCAGCGCAACGGACAGGACGAGCTCCTACGAGCAGTACTTC. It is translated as CSATDRTSSYEQYF.

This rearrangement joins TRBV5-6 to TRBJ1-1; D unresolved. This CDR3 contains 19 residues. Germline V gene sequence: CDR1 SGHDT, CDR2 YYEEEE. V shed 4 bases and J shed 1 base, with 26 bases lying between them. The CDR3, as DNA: TGTGCCAGCAGCCTAATCGGGAAGAACAGAATCCTCCCGAACACTGAAGCTTTCTTT. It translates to CASSLIGKNRILPNTEAFF.

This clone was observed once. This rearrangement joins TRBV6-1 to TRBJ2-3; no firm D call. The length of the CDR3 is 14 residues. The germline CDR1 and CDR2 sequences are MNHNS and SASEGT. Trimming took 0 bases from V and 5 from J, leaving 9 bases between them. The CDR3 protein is CASSEALQVDTQYF. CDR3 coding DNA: TGTGCCAGCAGTGAAGCGCTTCAGGTAGATACGCAGTATTTT.

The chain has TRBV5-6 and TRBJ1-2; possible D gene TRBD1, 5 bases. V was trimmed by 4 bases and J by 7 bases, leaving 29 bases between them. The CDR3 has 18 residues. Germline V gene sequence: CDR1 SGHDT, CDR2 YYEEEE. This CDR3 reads CASSASLGVKWYQPGYTF. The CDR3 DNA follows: TGTGCCAGCAGCGCGTCGTTGGGGGTAAAGTGGTATCAACCTGGCTACACCTTC. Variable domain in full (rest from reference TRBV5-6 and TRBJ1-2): DAGVTQSPTHLIKTRGQQVTLRCSPKSGHDTVSWYQQALGQGPQFIFQYYEEEERQRGNFPDRFSGHQFPNYSSELNVNALLLGDSALYLCASSASLGVKWYQPGYTFGSGTRLTVV.

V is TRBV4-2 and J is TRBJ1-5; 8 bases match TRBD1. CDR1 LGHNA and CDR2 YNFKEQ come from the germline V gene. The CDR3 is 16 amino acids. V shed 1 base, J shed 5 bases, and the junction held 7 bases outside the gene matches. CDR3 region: CASSQGTGLLDQPQHF. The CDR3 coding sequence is TGTGCCAGCAGCCAAGGGACAGGGCTCCTCGATCAGCCCCAGCATTTT.